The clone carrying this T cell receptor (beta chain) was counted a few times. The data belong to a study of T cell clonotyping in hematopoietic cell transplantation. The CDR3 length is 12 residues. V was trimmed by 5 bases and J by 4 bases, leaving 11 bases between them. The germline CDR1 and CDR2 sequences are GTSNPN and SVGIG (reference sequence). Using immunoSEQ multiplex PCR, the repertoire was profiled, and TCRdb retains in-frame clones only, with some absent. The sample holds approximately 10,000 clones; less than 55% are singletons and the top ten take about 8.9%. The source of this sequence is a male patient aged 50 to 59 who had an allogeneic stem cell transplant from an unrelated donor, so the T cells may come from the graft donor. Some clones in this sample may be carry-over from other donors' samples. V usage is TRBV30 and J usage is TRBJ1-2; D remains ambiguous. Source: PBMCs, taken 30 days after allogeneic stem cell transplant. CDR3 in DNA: TGTGCCTGGTTGATTCCTAGCTATGGCTACACCTTC. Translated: CAWLIPSYGYTF.